This T cell receptor (beta chain) is from a study of blood T cell repertoires in COVID-19. Whole-study context: There were acute and convalescent COVID-19 samples, and they came from the United States, Italy and Spain. PBMCs, B-cell-depleted T cells, or T cells provided the cDNA or gDNA that made up the material.

In the study's own analysis: Estimation of nucleated cell counts relied on the amplification of reference gene primers. TCRdb's table, derived via immunoSEQ multiplex PCR, lists solely in-frame clones and lacks some. The V and J calls and clone size come from that table; D and trimming were worked out from the DNA. This sample has 250,000 or so clones, with roughly 80% found just once. From germline, CDR1 is LGHNA and CDR2 YNFKEQ. V gave up 0 bases and J gave up 0 bases; unmatched junction bases: 2. The CDR3 sequence is 17 residues long. The chain carries TRBV4-2 and TRBJ2-7, with TRBD2 matching over 13 bases. The sequencing sample was made of peripheral blood. The clonotype was recovered from a woman younger than 35 with acute or convalescent COVID-19. This CDR3 is CASSQDGTSGISYEQYF. The CDR3 nucleotides are TGTGCCAGCAGCCAAGATGGGACTAGCGGGATCTCCTACGAGCAGTACTTC.